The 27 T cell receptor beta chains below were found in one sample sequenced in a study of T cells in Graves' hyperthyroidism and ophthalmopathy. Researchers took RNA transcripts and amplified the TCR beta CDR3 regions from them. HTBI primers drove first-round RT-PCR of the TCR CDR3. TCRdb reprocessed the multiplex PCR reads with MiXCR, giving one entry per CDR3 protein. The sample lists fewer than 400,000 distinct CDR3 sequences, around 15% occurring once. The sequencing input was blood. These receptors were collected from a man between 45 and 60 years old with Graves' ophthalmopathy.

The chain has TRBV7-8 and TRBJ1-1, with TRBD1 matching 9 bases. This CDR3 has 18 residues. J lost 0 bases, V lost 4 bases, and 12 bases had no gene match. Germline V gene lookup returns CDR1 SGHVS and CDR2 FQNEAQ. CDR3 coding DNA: TGTGCCAGCAGCTCGGACCCGGGACAGGGAAGCCTGAACACTGAAGCTTTCTTT. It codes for CASSSDPGQGSLNTEAFF.

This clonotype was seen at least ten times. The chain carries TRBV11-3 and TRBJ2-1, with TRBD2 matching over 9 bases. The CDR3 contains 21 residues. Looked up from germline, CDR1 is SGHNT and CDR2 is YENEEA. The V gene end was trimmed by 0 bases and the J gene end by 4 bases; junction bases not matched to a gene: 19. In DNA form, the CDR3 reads TGTGCCAGCAGCTTAGATGTATCGGCCCCGACTAGCGGAGGGCATTACAATGAGCAGTTCTTC. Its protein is CASSLDVSAPTSGGHYNEQFF.

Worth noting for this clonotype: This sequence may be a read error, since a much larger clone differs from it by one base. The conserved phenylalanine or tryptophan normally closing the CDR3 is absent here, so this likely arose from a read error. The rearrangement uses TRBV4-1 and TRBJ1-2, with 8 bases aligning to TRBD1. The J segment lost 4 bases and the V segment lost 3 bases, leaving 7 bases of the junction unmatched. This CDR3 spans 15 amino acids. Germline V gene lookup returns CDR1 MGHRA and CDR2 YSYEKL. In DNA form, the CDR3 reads TGCGCCAGCAGCCACCCCGGGACAGGACCCTATGGCTACACCCTC. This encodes CASSHPGTGPYGYTL.

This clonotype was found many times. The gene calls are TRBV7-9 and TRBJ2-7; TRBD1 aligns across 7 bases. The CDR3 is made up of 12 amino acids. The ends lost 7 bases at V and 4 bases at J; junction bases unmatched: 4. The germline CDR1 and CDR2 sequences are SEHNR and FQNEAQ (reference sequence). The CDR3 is CASTDRDYEQYF. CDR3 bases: TGTGCCAGCACAGACAGGGATTACGAGCAGTACTTC.

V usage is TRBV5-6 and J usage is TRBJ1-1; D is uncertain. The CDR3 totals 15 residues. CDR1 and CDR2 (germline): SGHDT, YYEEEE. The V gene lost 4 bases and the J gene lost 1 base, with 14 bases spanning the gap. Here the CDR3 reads CASSPSQTQNTEAFF. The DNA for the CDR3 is TGTGCCAGCAGCCCTAGCCAGACACAGAACACTGAAGCTTTCTTT.

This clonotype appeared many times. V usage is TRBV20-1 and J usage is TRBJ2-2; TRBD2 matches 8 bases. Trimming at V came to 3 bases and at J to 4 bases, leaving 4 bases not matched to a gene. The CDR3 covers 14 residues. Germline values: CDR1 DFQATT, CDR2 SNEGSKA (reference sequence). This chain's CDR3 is CSASGRALTGELFF. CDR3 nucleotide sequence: TGCAGTGCTAGCGGGAGGGCTCTCACCGGGGAGCTGTTTTTT.

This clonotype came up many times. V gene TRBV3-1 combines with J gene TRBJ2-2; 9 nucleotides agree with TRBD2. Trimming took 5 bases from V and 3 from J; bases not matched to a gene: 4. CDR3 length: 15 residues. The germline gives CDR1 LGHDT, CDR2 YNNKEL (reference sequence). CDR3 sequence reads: CASSRLAGDTGELFF. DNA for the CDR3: TGTGCCAGCAGCAGGTTAGCGGGAGACACCGGGGAGCTGTTTTTT.

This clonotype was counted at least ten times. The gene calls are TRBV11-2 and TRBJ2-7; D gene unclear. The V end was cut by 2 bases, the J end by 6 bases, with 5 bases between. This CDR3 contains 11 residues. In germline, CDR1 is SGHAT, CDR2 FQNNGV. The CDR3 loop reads CASSLRLEQYF. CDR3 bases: TGTGCCAGCAGCTTAAGGCTCGAGCAGTACTTC. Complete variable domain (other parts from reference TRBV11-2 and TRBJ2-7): EAGVAQSPRYKIIEKRQSVAFWCNPISGHATLYWYQQILGQGPKLLIQFQNNGVVDDSQLPKDRFSAERLKGVDSTLKIQPAKLEDSAVYLCASSLRLEQYFGPGTRLTVT.

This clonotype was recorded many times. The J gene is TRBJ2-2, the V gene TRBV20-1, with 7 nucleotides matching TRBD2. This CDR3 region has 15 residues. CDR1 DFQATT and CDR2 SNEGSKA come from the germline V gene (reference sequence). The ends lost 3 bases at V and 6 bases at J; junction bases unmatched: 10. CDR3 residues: CSASVRAGAPGELFF. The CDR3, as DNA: TGCAGTGCTAGTGTAAGGGCGGGAGCCCCCGGGGAGCTGTTTTTT.

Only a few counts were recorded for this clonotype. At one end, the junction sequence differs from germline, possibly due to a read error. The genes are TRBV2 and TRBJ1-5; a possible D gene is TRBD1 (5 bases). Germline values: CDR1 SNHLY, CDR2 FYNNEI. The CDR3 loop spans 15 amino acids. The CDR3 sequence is CANSLRQFGNQPQHF. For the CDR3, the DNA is TGTGCCAACAGTTTAAGACAGTTTGGCAATCAGCCCCAGCATTTT.

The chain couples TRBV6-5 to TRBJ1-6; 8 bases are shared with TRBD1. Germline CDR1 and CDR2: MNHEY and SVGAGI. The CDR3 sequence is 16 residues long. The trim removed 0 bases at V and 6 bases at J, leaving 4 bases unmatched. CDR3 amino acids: CASSYSGGQGNSPLHF. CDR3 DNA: TGTGCCAGCAGTTACTCAGGTGGACAGGGTAATTCACCCCTCCACTTT.

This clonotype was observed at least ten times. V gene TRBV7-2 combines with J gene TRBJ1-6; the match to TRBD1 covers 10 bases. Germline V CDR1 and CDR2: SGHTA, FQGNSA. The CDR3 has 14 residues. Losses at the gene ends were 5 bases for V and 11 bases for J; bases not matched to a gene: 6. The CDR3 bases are TGTGCCAGCAGCAGCCGGGACAGGGGCACACCCCTCCACTTT. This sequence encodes CASSSRDRGTPLHF.

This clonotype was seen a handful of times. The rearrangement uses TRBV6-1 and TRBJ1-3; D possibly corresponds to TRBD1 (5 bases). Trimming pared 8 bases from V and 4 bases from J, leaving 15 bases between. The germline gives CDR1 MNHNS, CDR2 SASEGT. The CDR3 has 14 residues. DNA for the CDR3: TGTGCCAGCGCCCGGGGACCTTACGGAAACACCATATATTTT. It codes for CASARGPYGNTIYF.

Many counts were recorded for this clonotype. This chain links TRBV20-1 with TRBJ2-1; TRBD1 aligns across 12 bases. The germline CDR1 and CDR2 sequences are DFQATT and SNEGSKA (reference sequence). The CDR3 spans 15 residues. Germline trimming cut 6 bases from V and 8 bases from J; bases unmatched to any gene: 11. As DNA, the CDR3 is TGCAGTGCCAACTGGGACAGGGGGCGTAGGGATGAGCAGTTCTTC. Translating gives CSANWDRGRRDEQFF.

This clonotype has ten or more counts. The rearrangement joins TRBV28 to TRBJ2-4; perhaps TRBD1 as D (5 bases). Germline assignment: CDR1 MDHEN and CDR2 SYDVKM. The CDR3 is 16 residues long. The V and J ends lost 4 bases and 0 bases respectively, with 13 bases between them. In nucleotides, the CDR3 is TGTGCCAGCAGTTCCCCCCTTGGGGCAGCCAAAAACATTCAGTACTTC. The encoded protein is CASSSPLGAAKNIQYF. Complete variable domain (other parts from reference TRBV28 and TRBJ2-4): DVKVTQSSRYLVKRTGEKVFLECVQDMDHENMFWYRQDPGLGLRLIYFSYDVKMKEKGDIPEGYSVSREKKERFSLILESASTNQTSMYLCASSSPLGAAKNIQYFGAGTRLSVL.

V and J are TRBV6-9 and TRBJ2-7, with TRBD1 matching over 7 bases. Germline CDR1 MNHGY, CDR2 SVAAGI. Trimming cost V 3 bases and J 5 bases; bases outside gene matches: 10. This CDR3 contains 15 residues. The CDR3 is CASSYRDSPIDEQYF. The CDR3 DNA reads TGTGCCAGCAGTTACCGGGACAGTCCCATCGACGAGCAGTACTTC.

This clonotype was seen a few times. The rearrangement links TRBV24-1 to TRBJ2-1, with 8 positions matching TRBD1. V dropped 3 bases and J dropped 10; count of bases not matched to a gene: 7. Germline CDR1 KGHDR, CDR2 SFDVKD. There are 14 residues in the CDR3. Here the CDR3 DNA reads TGTGCCACCAGTGATAAGAGACAGGGGAGCGAGCAGTTCTTC. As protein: CATSDKRQGSEQFF.

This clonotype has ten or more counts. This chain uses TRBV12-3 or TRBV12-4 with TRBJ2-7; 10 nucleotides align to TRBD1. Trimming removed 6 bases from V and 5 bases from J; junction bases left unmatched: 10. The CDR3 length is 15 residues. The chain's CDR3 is CASRGAGTGVHEQYF. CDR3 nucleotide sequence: TGTGCCAGCAGGGGGGCCGGGACAGGGGTCCACGAGCAGTACTTC.

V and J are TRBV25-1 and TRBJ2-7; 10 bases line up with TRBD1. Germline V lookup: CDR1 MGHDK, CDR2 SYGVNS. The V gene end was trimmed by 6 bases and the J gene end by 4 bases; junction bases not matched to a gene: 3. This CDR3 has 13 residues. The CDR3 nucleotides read TGTGCCAGCAGCCGGACAGGGGGTTACGAGCAGTACTTC. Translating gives CASSRTGGYEQYF.

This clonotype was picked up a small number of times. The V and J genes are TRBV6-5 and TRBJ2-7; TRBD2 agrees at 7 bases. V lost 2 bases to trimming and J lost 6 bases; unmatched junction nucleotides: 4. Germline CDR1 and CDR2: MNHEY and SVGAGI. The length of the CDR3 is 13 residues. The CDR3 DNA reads TGTGCCAGCAGTTACCCCGCGGGGGTCGAGCAGTACTTC. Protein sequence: CASSYPAGVEQYF.

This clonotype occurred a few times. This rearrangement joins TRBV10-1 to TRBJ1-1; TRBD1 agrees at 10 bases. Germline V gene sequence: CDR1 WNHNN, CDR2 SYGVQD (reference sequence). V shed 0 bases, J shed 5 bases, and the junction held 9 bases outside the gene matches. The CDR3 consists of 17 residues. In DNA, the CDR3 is TGCGCCAGCAGTGAGTCTTTTTCCGGGACAGGGGTTACTGAAGCTTTCTTT. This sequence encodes CASSESFSGTGVTEAFF.

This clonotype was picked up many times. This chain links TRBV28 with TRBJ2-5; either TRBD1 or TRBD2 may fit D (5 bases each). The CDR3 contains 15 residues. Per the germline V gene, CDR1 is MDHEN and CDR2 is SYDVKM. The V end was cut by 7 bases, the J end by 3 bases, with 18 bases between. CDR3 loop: CASMGVRPRKETQYF. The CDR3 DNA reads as TGTGCCAGCATGGGGGTGAGACCCAGAAAAGAGACCCAGTACTTC.

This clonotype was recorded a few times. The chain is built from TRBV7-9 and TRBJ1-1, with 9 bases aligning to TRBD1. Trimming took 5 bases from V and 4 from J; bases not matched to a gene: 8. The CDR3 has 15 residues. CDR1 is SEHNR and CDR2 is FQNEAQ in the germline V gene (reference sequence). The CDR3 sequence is CASSRRRQGGTEAFF. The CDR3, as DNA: TGTGCCAGCAGCCGCCGGAGACAGGGGGGCACTGAAGCTTTCTTT.

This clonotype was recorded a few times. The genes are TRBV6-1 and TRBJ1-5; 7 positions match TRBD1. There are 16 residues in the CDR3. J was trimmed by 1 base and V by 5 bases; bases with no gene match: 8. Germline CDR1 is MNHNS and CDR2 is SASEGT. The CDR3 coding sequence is TGTGCCAGCAGTAACCAGGGGGGAAGGAGCAATCAGCCCCAGCATTTT. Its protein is CASSNQGGRSNQPQHF.

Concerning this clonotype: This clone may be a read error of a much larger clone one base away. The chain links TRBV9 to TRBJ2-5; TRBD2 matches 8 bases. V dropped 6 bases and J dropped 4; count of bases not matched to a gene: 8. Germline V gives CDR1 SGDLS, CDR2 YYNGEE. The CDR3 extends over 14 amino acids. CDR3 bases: TGTGCCAGCAATTTCGGGAGGGCTGGAGAGACCCAGTACTTC. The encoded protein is CASNFGRAGETQYF.

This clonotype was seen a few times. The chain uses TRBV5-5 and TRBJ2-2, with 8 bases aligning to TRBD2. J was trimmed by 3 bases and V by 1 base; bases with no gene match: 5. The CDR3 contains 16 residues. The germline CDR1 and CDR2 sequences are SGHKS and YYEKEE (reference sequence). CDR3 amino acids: CASSLSGSYYTGELFF. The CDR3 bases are TGTGCCAGCAGCTTGAGCGGGAGTTACTACACCGGGGAGCTGTTTTTT.

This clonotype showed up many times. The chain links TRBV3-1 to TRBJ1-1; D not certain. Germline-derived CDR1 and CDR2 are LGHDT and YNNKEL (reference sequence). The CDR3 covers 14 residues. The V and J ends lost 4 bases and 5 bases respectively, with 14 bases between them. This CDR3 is CASSRGVQRTEAFF. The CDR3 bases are TGTGCCAGCAGCCGCGGGGTCCAGAGGACTGAAGCTTTCTTT.